This T cell receptor (beta chain) was identified during a study of cytomegalovirus exposure and HLA in healthy donors. Study background: There were 75 million to 95 million unique TCRs (from HLA-typed donors) in an early data release.

The CDR3 has 14 residues. Germline CDR1 SGDLS, CDR2 YYNGEE. V gave up 4 bases and J gave up 2 bases; unmatched junction bases: 2. Findings of the study overall: A likely sequencing artifact accounted for one observed cluster of highly shared sequence variants. A few chains linked to CMV were shown in vitro to be specific for CMV antigens. TCR beta V segments were, for the most part, productive about 90% or about 30% of the time in an earlier analysis.

Comments on this clone: Its antigen is undetermined.

Primers for the PCR totalled 60 Vbeta and 13 Jbeta. Sequenced by immunoSEQ multiplex PCR; TCRdb stores in-frame clones only, minus some. This sample has around 140,000 clones, with roughly 80% found just once. The rearrangement joins TRBV9 to TRBJ2-5; 10 bases agree with TRBD2. The sequenced material came from PBMCs. The sequence was collected from a female donor in good health and CMV-seronegative. In DNA, the CDR3 is TGTGCCAGCAGCATTAGCGGGGGGCAAGAGACCCAGTACTTC. The encoded protein is CASSISGGQETQYF. The entire variable domain, with the rest obtained from reference TRBV9 and TRBJ2-5, is as follows: DSGVTQTPKHLITATGQRVTLRCSPRSGDLSVYWYQQSLDQGLQFLIQYYNGEERAKGNILERFSAQQFPDLHSELNLSSLELGDSALYFCASSISGGQETQYFGPGTRLLVL.